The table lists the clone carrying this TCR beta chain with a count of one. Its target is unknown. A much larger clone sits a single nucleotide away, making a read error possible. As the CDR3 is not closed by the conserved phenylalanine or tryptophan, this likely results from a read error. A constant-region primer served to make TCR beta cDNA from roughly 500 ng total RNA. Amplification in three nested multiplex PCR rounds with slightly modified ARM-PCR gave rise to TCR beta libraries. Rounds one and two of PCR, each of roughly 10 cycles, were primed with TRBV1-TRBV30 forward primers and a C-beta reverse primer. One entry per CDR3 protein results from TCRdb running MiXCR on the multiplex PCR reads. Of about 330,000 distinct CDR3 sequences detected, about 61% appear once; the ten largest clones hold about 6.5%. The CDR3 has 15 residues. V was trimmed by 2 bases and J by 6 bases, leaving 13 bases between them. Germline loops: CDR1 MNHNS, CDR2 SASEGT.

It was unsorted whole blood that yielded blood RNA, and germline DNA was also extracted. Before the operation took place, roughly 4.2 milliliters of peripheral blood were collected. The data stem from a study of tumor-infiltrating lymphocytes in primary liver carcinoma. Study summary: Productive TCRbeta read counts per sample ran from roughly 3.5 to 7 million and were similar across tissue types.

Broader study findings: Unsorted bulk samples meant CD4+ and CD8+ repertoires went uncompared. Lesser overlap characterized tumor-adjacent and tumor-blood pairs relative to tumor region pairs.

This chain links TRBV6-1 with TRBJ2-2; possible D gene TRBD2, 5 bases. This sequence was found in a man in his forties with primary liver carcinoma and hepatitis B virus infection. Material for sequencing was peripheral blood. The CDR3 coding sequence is TGTGCCAGCAGTGAATTCGGAGGCCAAGCCGGGGAGCTGTTTCTT. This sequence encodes CASSEFGGQAGELFL.